The clone carrying this T cell receptor (beta chain) was found once. This CDR3 is built from 14 residues. Germline V CDR1 and CDR2: SGHTA, FQGNSA. V lost 5 bases and J lost 8, with 18 bases in between. The sample comes from a study of long-term antiretroviral therapy in people with HIV. Study overall: First collections came about a decade before the 2015 immediate-ART recommendation.

This was the immunoSEQ v3.0 assay at survey level. Clones were read by immunoSEQ multiplex PCR, and TCRdb kept only the in-frame ones, dropping some. The top ten hold around 3.1% of the sample, which has about 21,000 clones, around four fifths seen once. This chain connects TRBV7-2 to TRBJ1-2, with D perhaps matching TRBD1 (6 bases). Sequences were derived from unsorted PBMCs, sampled 1.9 years after starting antiretroviral therapy. The clonotype originates from a woman aged 45-65 years with HIV. The CDR3: CASSPGQTSRGYTF. The CDR3 region has the DNA TGTGCCAGCAGCCCAGGACAGACCTCTAGAGGCTACACCTTC. Based on the CDR3 plus reference TRBV7-2 and TRBJ1-2, the full variable domain is GAGVSQSPSNKVTEKGKDVELRCDPISGHTALYWYRQSLGQGLEFLIYFQGNSAPDKSGLPSDRFSAERTGGSVSTLTIQRTQQEDSAVYLCASSPGQTSRGYTFGSGTRLTVV.